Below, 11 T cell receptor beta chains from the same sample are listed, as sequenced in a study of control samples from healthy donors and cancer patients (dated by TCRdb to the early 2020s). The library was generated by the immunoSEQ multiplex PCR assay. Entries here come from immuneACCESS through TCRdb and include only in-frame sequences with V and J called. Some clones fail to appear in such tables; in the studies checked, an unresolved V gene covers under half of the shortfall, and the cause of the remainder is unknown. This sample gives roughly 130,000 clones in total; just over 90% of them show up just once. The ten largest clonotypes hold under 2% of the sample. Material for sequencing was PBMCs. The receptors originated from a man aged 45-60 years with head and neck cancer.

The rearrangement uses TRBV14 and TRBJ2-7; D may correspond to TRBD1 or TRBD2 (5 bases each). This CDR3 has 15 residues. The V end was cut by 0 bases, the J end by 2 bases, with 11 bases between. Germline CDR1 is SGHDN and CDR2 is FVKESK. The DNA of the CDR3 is TGTGCCAGCAGCCAAGATTGGGGACGGGCCTACGAGCAGTACTTC. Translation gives CASSQDWGRAYEQYF.

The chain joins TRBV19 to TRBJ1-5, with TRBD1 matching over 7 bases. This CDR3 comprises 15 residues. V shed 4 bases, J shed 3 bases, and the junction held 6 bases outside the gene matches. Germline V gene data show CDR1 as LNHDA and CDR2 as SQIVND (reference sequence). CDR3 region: CASSTLDRANQPQHF. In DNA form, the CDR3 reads TGTGCCAGTAGTACCCTCGACAGGGCCAATCAGCCCCAGCATTTT.

CDR3 DNA: TGTGCCAGCAGTTACTCGATCAGGGGACGTTCTATGAACACTGAAGCTTTCTTT. This gives the protein CASSYSIRGRSMNTEAFF. This chain connects TRBV6-2 or TRBV6-3 to TRBJ1-1; TRBD1 is a possible D gene (6 bases). With 0 bases removed from V and 0 bases from J, the gap between germline ends came to 17 bases. The germline V gene encodes CDR1 MNHEY and CDR2 SVGEGT. The CDR3 loop spans 18 amino acids.

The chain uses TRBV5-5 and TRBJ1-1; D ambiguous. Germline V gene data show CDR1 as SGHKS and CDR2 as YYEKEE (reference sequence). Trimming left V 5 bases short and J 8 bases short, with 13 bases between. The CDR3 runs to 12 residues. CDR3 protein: CASRLGTVEAFF. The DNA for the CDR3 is TGTGCCAGCAGGCTTGGAACGGTAGAAGCTTTCTTT.

The DNA of the CDR3 is TGTGCCAGCACACTGGTGAACACCGGGGAGCTGTTTTTT. Its translation: CASTLVNTGELFF. The J gene is TRBJ2-2, the V gene TRBV2; D uncertain. The CDR3 totals 13 residues. CDR1 and CDR2 from the germline V gene are SNHLY and FYNNEI. Trimming shortened V by 7 bases and J by 1 base, and 7 bases separated the two germline ends.

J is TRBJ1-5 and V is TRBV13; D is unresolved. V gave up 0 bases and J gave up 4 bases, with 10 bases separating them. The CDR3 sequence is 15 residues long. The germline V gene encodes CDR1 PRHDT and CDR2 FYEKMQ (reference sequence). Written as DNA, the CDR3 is TGTGCCAGCAGCTTAGGCGGACCGCCGAATCAGCCCCAGCATTTT. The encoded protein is CASSLGGPPNQPQHF.

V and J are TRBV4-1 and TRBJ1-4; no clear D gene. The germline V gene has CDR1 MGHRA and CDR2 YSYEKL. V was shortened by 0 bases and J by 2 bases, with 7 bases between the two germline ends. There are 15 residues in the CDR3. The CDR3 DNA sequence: TGCGCCAGCAGCCAAGATTCCGGGACTAATGAAAAACTGTTTTTT. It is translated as CASSQDSGTNEKLFF.

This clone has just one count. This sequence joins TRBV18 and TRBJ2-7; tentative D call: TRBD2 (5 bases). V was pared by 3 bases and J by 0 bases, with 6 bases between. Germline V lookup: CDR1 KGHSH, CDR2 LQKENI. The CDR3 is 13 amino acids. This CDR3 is CASSPDSSYEQYF. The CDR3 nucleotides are TGTGCCAGCTCACCGGACTCCTCCTACGAGCAGTACTTC.

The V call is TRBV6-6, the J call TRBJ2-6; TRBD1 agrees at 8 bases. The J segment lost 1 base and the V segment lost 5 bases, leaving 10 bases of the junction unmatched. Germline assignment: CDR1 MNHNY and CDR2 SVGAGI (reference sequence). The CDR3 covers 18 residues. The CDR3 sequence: CASSHAGTGWSGANVLTF. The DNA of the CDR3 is TGTGCCAGCAGTCACGCCGGGACAGGATGGTCTGGGGCCAACGTCCTGACTTTC.

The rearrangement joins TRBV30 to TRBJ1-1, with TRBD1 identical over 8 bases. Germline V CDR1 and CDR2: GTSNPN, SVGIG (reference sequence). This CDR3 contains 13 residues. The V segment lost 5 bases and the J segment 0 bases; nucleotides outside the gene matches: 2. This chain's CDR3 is CAWGQGLNTEAFF. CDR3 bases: TGTGCCTGGGGACAGGGATTGAACACTGAAGCTTTCTTT.

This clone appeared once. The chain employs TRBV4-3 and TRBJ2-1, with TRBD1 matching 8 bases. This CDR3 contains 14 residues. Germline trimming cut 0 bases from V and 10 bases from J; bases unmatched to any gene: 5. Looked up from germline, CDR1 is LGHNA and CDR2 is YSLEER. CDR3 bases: TGCGCCAGCAGCCAAGATCAGGGGGCGCGGGAGCAGTTCTTC. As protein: CASSQDQGAREQFF.